The following is a T cell receptor beta chain sequence with its context. This clone was found a few times. The antigen it recognizes is unknown. The read ends 3 residues shy of where the CDR3 ends; the end is completed using the germline J gene. These data belong to a study of T cell clonality in common variable immunodeficiency (dated by TCRdb to the mid-2010s). The research as a whole found: Differences among patients in the CVID cohort limited the correlations between repertoire features and clinical complications. Increased TCRbeta clonality was found in CVID subjects compared with healthy controls (t-test p = 0.018), with the increase being most characteristic of about a third of subjects. The authors noted that sequencing repertoires of T cell subpopulations would be needed to clarify what caused the increased clonality in CVID. CVID subjects shared fewer TCRbeta clones with each other than healthy controls did (p < 0.0001). Even though DNA input was the same, control samples had an average of roughly 76,000 unique sequences each, compared with roughly 30,000 in CVID samples. CVID TCRbeta sequences reportedly showed fewer deletions and N-nucleotide insertions and lacked highly modified clones with 13 or more V deletions.

Equivalent amounts of genomic DNA from CVID and control samples were used as sequencing input. For every sample, a 60 bp segment covering the rearranged TCRbeta CDR3 region was amplified and then sequenced. The immunoSEQ assay, a bias-corrected multiplex PCR combined with high-throughput sequencing, was used for TCRbeta amplification. Per the original workflow: Every unique nucleotide sequence was considered a clone and was annotated with V, D and J genes, copy number and frequency. Sequences were labeled productive if in frame, and non-productive if out of frame or containing stop codons. As previously described, Shannon's entropy was used to calculate clonality. The predicted amino acid sequences of productive clones were used to derive the mean CDR3 Kyte-Doolittle hydropathy. Scaled V gene usage was hierarchically clustered using Manhattan distance and complete linkage with the R hclust function. Sharing of clones by CDR3 amino acid sequence was evaluated through resampling of 12 repertoires per group over 100 rounds. The repertoires were searched for over 55 published EBV-specific and some 240 published CMV-specific TCRbeta sequences. After two CVID samples that produced fewer than 10,000 sequences were dropped from the analysis, around 41 CVID repertoires remained. Sourced from immuneACCESS, this table was stored by TCRdb with only in-frame sequences that have V and J called. A share of the clones is absent; for the studies checked, an unresolved V gene accounts for under half, and the remainder has no known explanation. The V and J calls and clone size come from that table; D and trimming were worked out from the DNA. This sample contains fewer than 25,000 clones, none of which is a singleton. The top ten hold approximately 26% of the sample.

The CDR3 covers 9 residues, taking in both the cysteine and the phenylalanine. The DNA shown is the part of the CDR3 that was read: 18 bases, in frame from base 1. CDR1 and CDR2 are drawn from the germline V gene: SGHTA, FQGTGA. Standard criteria were used to diagnose CVID, namely serum IgG, IgA and/or IgM reduced below the normal range together with specific antibody deficiency. There were around 45 subjects in the CVID group (about 29 male and 15 female), ranging in age from about 9 to 65 years, with a mean age of 40. Both CVID patients and healthy controls were predominantly of Caucasian heritage. All CVID subjects had received replacement immunoglobulin therapy for at least one year at the time of study participation. When blood was collected, none of the CVID subjects were ill or on immunomodulatory or immunosuppressive medication. Heparinized peripheral whole blood samples of about 4.5 to 8.5 ml were obtained from each donor. Genomic DNA from adults with common variable immune deficiency (CVID) and from healthy adult controls was used to sequence TCRbeta CDR3 repertoires. Diluted blood was density-centrifuged over Hypaque 1077 or Ficoll-Paque to isolate peripheral blood mononuclear cells. Genomic DNA was extracted from unsorted mononuclear cells by Qiagen column purification or by a centrifugation-based method.

The receptor was isolated from a human donor with common variable immunodeficiency. The sequence is built from TRBV7-3 and TRBJ1-2; the D gene is not confidently resolved. Sequencing input: peripheral blood mononuclear cells. The CDR3: CALKGGYTF. The CDR3 bases that were read are TGTGCCCTAAAAGGGGGC.